Listed below are T cell receptor beta chains from one sample, sequenced in a study of neurological immune-mediated disorders. One entry per CDR3 protein, called by TCRdb with MiXCR from the 5' RACE reads. This sample has about 50,000 distinct CDR3 sequences, with around 16% found just once. Sequencing input: PBMCs. These receptors came from a man aged 55 to 70 in good health. Each CDR3 is given with its conserved first and last residue. The D gene is left open where the match is weak. Not every row has a clone size; where given, it reads once, few, many or a size class.

V gene	D gene	clone size	J gene	CDR3 protein	CDR3 DNA
TRBV20-1	-	many	TRBJ2-1	CSAREPGGGQFF	TGCAGTGCGAGAGAGCCCGGGGGTGGGCAGTTCTTC
TRBV20-1	TRBD2	many	TRBJ2-2	CSARDRASGSDTGELFF	TGCAGTGCTAGAGATAGGGCTAGCGGGAGCGACACCGGGGAGCTGTTTTTT
TRBV6-2/TRBV6-3	TRBD2	many	TRBJ2-7	CASSYPSGTSGYEQYF	TGTGCCAGCAGTTACCCTTCCGGGACTAGCGGCTACGAGCAGTACTTC
TRBV20-1	TRBD2	many	TRBJ2-3	CSATSPGLAGDTQYF	TGCAGTGCTACTTCACCGGGACTAGCGGGAGATACGCAGTATTTT
TRBV29-1	-	many	TRBJ2-7	CSVIASSASYEQYF	TGCAGCGTGATTGCCTCTAGCGCCAGTTACGAGCAGTACTTC
TRBV20-1	-	many	TRBJ1-1	CSASGRTNTEAFF	TGCAGTGCTAGCGGCAGAACGAACACTGAAGCTTTCTTT
TRBV15	TRBD1	many	TRBJ1-5	CATSRTGSNQPQHF	TGTGCCACCAGCCGGACAGGTAGCAATCAGCCCCAGCATTTT
TRBV20-1	-	many	TRBJ2-3	CSASLRGPTDTQYF	TGCAGTGCTAGCTTGCGGGGTCCCACAGATACGCAGTATTTT
TRBV29-1	-	many	TRBJ2-7	CSATLRSEQYF	TGCAGCGCCACCCTTCGGTCCGAGCAGTACTTC
TRBV5-1	TRBD1	many	TRBJ2-7	CASSVQAGGNYEQYF	TGCGCCAGCAGCGTTCAGGCAGGGGGAAACTACGAGCAGTACTTC
TRBV12-3/TRBV12-4	-	many	TRBJ1-2	CASNPGVTYGYTF	TGTGCCAGCAATCCCGGTGTGACCTATGGCTACACCTTC
TRBV11-2	-	-	TRBJ2-1	CASSAPIPNEQFF	TGTGCCAGCAGCGCCCCCATTCCGAATGAGCAGTTCTTC
TRBV14	-	-	TRBJ1-2	CASSQGSARRYGYIF	TGTGCCAGCAGCCAAGGATCGGCCAGGCGCTATGGCTACATCTTC
TRBV5-1	-	many	TRBJ2-4	CASSLSVAKNIQYF	TGCGCCAGCAGCTTGTCAGTAGCCAAAAACATTCAGTACTTC
TRBV3-1	-	many	TRBJ2-7	CASSQDREYEQYF	TGTGCCAGCAGCCAAGACAGAGAGTACGAGCAGTACTTC
TRBV29-1	-	many	TRBJ1-1	CSVGRGRSQNTEAFF	TGCAGCGTTGGGCGGGGTCGGAGTCAGAACACTGAAGCTTTCTTT
TRBV5-1	TRBD1	many	TRBJ1-1	CASSRGDRPEAFF	TGCGCCAGCAGCCGCGGGGACAGGCCTGAAGCTTTCTTT
TRBV20-1	TRBD1	many	TRBJ2-7	CSARDPGTGSYEQYF	TGCAGTGCTAGAGATCCTGGGACAGGGTCCTACGAGCAGTACTTC
TRBV20-1	TRBD2	many	TRBJ2-7	CSASGLAGVAEQYF	TGCAGTGCTAGCGGACTAGCGGGAGTGGCCGAGCAGTACTTC
TRBV5-6	-	many	TRBJ1-4	CASSSVTGRATNEKLFF	TGTGCCAGCAGCTCCGTGACAGGAAGGGCAACTAATGAAAAACTGTTTTTT
TRBV5-1	TRBD2	many	TRBJ2-1	CASSFGGSHNEQFF	TGCGCCAGCAGCTTCGGCGGGAGCCACAATGAGCAGTTCTTC
TRBV5-5	-	many	TRBJ2-7	CASSAGPAGEQYF	TGTGCCAGCAGCGCGGGACCGGCGGGGGAGCAGTACTTC
TRBV18	-	many	TRBJ2-7	CASSPREQGRHEQYF	TGTGCCAGCTCACCACGGGAACAGGGAAGGCACGAGCAGTACTTC
TRBV18	TRBD1	many	TRBJ1-6	CASSSTQGASSPLHF	TGTGCCAGCTCATCGACACAGGGGGCGAGTTCACCCCTCCACTTT
TRBV9	-	many	TRBJ2-1	CASSVETREQFF	TGTGCCAGCAGCGTAGAAACCCGGGAGCAGTTCTTC
TRBV6-5	-	few	TRBJ2-7	CASSYRGSGGYEQYF	TGTGCCAGCAGTTACCGGGGGAGTGGGGGGTACGAGCAGTACTTC
TRBV29-1	TRBD1	-	TRBJ2-7	CSVGQGQSYEQYF	TGCAGCGTCGGACAGGGCCAGTCCTACGAGCAGTACTTC
TRBV28	-	-	TRBJ1-5	CAIQTQGSSNQPQHF	TGTGCCATCCAGACACAGGGATCGAGCAATCAGCCCCAGCATTTT
TRBV29-1	TRBD2	many	TRBJ2-1	CSVTGLAGSYNEQFF	TGCAGCGTAACCGGACTAGCGGGATCCTACAATGAGCAGTTCTTC
TRBV5-1	TRBD1	many	TRBJ2-5	CASSLEAGGRETQYF	TGCGCCAGCAGCTTGGAGGCAGGGGGTAGAGAGACCCAGTACTTC
TRBV28	-	many	TRBJ1-1	CASSLIRRVLNTEAFF	TGTGCCAGCAGTTTAATTCGTCGGGTATTGAACACTGAAGCTTTCTTT
TRBV7-2	TRBD2	once	TRBJ2-3	CASSTGAGGTDTQYF	TGTGCCAGCAGCACCGGAGCGGGGGGCACAGATACGCAGTATTTT
TRBV7-2	-	many	TRBJ2-5	CASSSNSGPQETQYF	TGTGCCAGCAGCTCGAATTCCGGGCCCCAAGAGACCCAGTACTTC
TRBV5-1	-	-	TRBJ2-7	CASSFGVDDYEQYF	TGCGCCAGCAGCTTTGGGGTGGACGACTACGAGCAGTACTTC
TRBV19	-	many	TRBJ2-7	CASSTSQGFGHEQYF	TGTGCCAGTAGTACTTCCCAGGGTTTTGGCCACGAGCAGTACTTC
TRBV13	-	many	TRBJ2-2	CASSLGTVTGELFF	TGTGCCAGCAGCTTAGGCACGGTCACCGGGGAGCTGTTTTTT
TRBV7-2	TRBD2	-	TRBJ2-3	CASSPGTSGRRITDTQYF	TGTGCCAGCAGCCCAGGGACTAGCGGGAGGCGGATCACAGATACGCAGTATTTT
TRBV18	TRBD1	once	TRBJ2-3	CASTPGTGGTDTQYF	TGTGCCAGCACACCTGGGACAGGAGGCACAGATACGCAGTATTTT
TRBV24-1	-	many	TRBJ2-5	CATSDLADGFKETQYF	TGTGCCACCAGTGATTTGGCGGACGGTTTCAAGGAGACCCAGTACTTC
TRBV29-1	TRBD2	many	TRBJ2-1	CSAAPSGSTNEQFF	TGCAGCGCCGCCCCTAGCGGGAGTACGAATGAGCAGTTCTTC
TRBV10-2	TRBD2	many	TRBJ2-7	CASRLAGNSYEQYF	TGCGCCTCCCGACTAGCGGGAAACTCCTACGAGCAGTACTTC